The source of this T cell receptor (beta chain) is a study of shared clonotypes between healthy human individuals. Study results and limitations: The four-donor shared clonotypes exceeded non-shared clonotypes in generation probability, with non-shared ones scoring lower. Shared clonotypes: 4.5% to 6% naive CD4, around 3.5% naive CD8, 2.3% memory CD4, 0.4% memory CD8.

The DNA input per sorted-subset replicate PCR was roughly 0.2 ug, corresponding to 25,000 to 35,000 T cell genomes. The assay was immunoSEQ multiplex PCR, and TCRdb's table has in-frame clones only and misses some. The sample yields more than 400,000 clones, about 96% seen once. The germline V gene encodes CDR1 DFQATT and CDR2 SNEGSKA (reference sequence). Trimming shortened V by 3 bases and J by 5 bases, and 7 bases separated the two germline ends. The CDR3 runs 11 residues. With regard to this clone: Its target is not known.

Adult donors, all healthy and HIV-negative, had no recent acute infections or vaccinations. Sequenced input: naive CD4+ T cells sorted from blood. Subset noted: CD45RA+ positively selected. The V call is TRBV20-1, the J call TRBJ1-1; D remains unclear. The sequence was obtained from a woman in her 30s in good health. The CDR3 DNA reads TGCAGTGCTAGTGCTAGGACTGAAGCTTTCTTT. Protein: CSASARTEAFF.